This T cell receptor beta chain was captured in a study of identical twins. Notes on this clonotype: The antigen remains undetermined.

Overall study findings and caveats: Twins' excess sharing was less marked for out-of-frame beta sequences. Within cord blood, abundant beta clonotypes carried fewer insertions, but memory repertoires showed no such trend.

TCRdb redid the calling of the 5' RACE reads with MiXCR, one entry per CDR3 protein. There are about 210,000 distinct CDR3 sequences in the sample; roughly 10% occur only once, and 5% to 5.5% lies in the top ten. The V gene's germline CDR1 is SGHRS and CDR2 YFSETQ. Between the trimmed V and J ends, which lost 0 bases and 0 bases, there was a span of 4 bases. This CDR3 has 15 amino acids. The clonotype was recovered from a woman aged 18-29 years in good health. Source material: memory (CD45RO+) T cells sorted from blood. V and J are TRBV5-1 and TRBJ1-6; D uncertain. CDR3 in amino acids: CASSLGISYNSPLHF. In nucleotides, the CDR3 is TGCGCCAGCAGCTTGGGCATCTCCTATAATTCACCCCTCCACTTT.